This entry describes one T cell receptor beta chain. Its specificity is not known. The V gene end was trimmed by 4 bases and the J gene end by 3 bases; junction bases not matched to a gene: 10. Germline V CDR1 and CDR2: SEHNR, FQNEAQ (reference sequence). The CDR3 extends over 18 amino acids. This specimen belongs to a study of OX40 agonist ivuxolimab in advanced cancers. Repertoires were generated with immunoSEQ multiplex PCR, while TCRdb's copy carries only in-frame clones and drops some. Of 95,000 to 100,000 clones listed, 90% to 95% are singletons. Whole-study results and caveats: Clonal expansion by week 6 occurred in CD4+ and CD8+ blood T cells (at 0.1 to 3.0 mg/kg). CD8+ T cells averaged more expanded clones than CD4+.

The timepoints at which blood was sampled were baseline, cycle 4 day 1, and cycle 7 day 1. The sequences come from CD4+ or CD8+ T cells sorted from blood, collected in a trial of the OX40 agonist ivuxolimab. The chain has TRBV7-9 and TRBJ2-6; 9 bases are shared with TRBD1. The receptor was isolated from an adult with an advanced solid tumor such as melanoma, head and neck, liver or kidney cancer. The DNA of the CDR3 is TGTGCCAGCAGCTCGACAAACAGGGGGCCGGTTGGGGCCAACGTCCTGACTTTC. It is translated as CASSSTNRGPVGANVLTF.